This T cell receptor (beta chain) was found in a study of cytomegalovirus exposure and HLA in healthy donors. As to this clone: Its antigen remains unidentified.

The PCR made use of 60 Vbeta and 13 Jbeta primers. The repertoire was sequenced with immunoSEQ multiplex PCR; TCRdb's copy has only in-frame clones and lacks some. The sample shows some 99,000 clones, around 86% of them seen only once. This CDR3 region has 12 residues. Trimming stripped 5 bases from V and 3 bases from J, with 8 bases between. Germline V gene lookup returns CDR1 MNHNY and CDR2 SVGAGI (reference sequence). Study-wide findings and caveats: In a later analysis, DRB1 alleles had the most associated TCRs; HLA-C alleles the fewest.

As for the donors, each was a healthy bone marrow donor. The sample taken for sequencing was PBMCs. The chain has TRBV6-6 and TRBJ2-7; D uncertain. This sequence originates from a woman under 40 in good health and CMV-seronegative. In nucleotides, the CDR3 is TGTGCCAGCAGTCTCCTAGGCTACGAGCAGTACTTC. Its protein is CASSLLGYEQYF.